One sample yielded the 20 T cell receptor beta chains listed below, sequenced in a study of shared clonotypes between healthy human individuals. Some clones are missing from TCRdb's copy, which holds only in-frame ones; the method was immunoSEQ multiplex PCR. The top ten clones hold over 1.5% of a sample with 2 million to 2.5 million clones, just over 90% of them seen once. Naivety among CD8 cells was defined by CD45RO negativity and positive CCR7 selection, thereby excluding terminally differentiated effector memory CD45RA+ cells. What was sequenced was naive CD8+ T cells from PBMCs. The receptors were sampled from a man aged 18 to 30 in good health. Some clones in this sample may be carry-over from other donors' samples.

V gene TRBV9 combines with J gene TRBJ2-1; D is perhaps TRBD1 or TRBD2 (5 bases each). Germline V gene lookup returns CDR1 SGDLS and CDR2 YYNGEE. The CDR3 spans 14 residues. V was pared by 4 bases and J by 12 bases, with 20 bases between. Here the CDR3 DNA reads TGTGCCAGCAGCTCACCCCCCGGCGGTGGGGGGCAGTTCTTC. It encodes CASSSPPGGGGQFF.

The CDR3 sequence: CASSTEPRDTQYF. CDR3 nucleotide sequence: TGTGCCAGCAGCACTGAGCCGCGGGATACGCAGTATTTT. The rearrangement joins TRBV2 to TRBJ2-3; no firm D call. This CDR3 comprises 13 residues. In germline, CDR1 is SNHLY, CDR2 FYNNEI. Deletions cut 6 bases from V and 6 bases from J, with 13 bases between.

This chain links TRBV9 with TRBJ2-7; D gene ambiguous. Germline V lookup: CDR1 SGDLS, CDR2 YYNGEE. The CDR3 consists of 14 residues. Trimming removed 4 bases from V and 2 bases from J, with 13 bases in between. The CDR3 sequence is CASSLLPTAYEQYF. CDR3 coding DNA: TGTGCCAGCAGCCTCCTCCCCACGGCCTACGAGCAGTACTTC.

V usage is TRBV27 and J usage is TRBJ2-1; a weak D match, TRBD1 (6 bases). From germline, CDR1 is MNHEY and CDR2 SMNVEV (reference sequence). The CDR3 runs 14 residues. Trimming removed 9 bases at V and 0 bases at J, with 12 bases between. Here the CDR3 reads CASSEGVSYNEQFF. The CDR3 nucleotides read TGTGCCAGTTCTGAGGGGGTCTCCTACAATGAGCAGTTCTTC.

This clone was seen a few times. The chain employs TRBV27 and TRBJ1-1; the D gene is possibly TRBD1 (5 bases). The ends were cut back, 6 bases at V and 0 bases at J, with 11 bases in the middle. The CDR3 loop spans 14 amino acids. Germline V CDR1 and CDR2: MNHEY, SMNVEV (reference sequence). CDR3 sequence: CASRTGLLNTEAFF. CDR3 nucleotides: TGTGCCAGCAGAACGGGACTCCTGAACACTGAAGCTTTCTTT.

This rearrangement joins TRBV28 to TRBJ2-3; the D call may be TRBD1 or TRBD2 (5 bases each). Germline values: CDR1 MDHEN, CDR2 SYDVKM. Trimming pared 2 bases from V and 3 bases from J, leaving 9 bases between. This CDR3 has 14 amino acids. The CDR3 loop reads CASSLPRETDTQYF. The CDR3 nucleotides are TGTGCCAGCAGTTTACCCAGGGAGACAGATACGCAGTATTTT.

The rearrangement joins TRBV6-5 to TRBJ1-1; no definite D call. The CDR3 runs to 13 residues. Trimming pared 5 bases from V and 1 base from J, leaving 8 bases between. Germline loops: CDR1 MNHEY, CDR2 SVGAGI. CDR3 protein: CASSLLENTEAFF. Written as DNA, the CDR3 is TGTGCCAGCAGTCTCCTTGAGAACACTGAAGCTTTCTTT.

This CDR3 is CASSPRGLAGVGDTQYF. The CDR3 DNA reads as TGTGCCAGCAGTCCACGGGGACTAGCGGGAGTTGGGGATACGCAGTATTTT. The chain links TRBV27 to TRBJ2-3, with 14 bases matching TRBD2. The CDR3 loop spans 17 amino acids. V was clipped by 5 bases and J by 6 bases; unmatched bases: 10. From germline, CDR1 is MNHEY and CDR2 SMNVEV (reference sequence).

The chain is built from TRBV7-2 and TRBJ1-1; D may be TRBD1 (5 bases). Germline V CDR1 and CDR2: SGHTA, FQGNSA. The CDR3 is 16 amino acids. The V gene lost 5 bases and the J gene lost 4 bases, with 20 bases spanning the gap. The CDR3 loop reads CASSPGTMGWGTEAFF. CDR3 DNA sequence: TGTGCCAGCAGCCCAGGGACGATGGGGTGGGGCACTGAAGCTTTCTTT.

The chain recombines TRBV27 with TRBJ1-4; 7 positions match TRBD1. Germline CDR1 reads MNHEY; CDR2 reads SMNVEV (reference sequence). J lost 4 bases, V lost 5 bases, and 7 bases had no gene match. The CDR3 is 15 residues long. The CDR3 bases are TGTGCCAGCAGTACCCGGGACAGCATTAATGAAAAACTGTTTTTT. It is translated as CASSTRDSINEKLFF.

This rearrangement joins TRBV29-1 to TRBJ2-1; D ambiguous. From germline, CDR1 is SQVTM and CDR2 ANQGSEA. V was shortened by 4 bases and J by 7 bases, with 14 bases between the two germline ends. There are 13 residues in the CDR3. CDR3 residues: CSVAPLPLNEQFF. In DNA form, the CDR3 reads TGCAGCGTTGCTCCCCTCCCGTTGAATGAGCAGTTCTTC.

This rearrangement joins TRBV7-2 to TRBJ2-3; D possibly corresponds to TRBD1 (5 bases). V shed 8 bases and J shed 6 bases, with 27 bases lying between them. Germline CDR1 SGHTA, CDR2 FQGNSA. The CDR3 has 17 residues. CDR3 loop: CASGAQTGPILLDTQYF. Written as DNA, the CDR3 is TGTGCCAGCGGGGCCCAAACTGGGCCAATCCTACTCGATACGCAGTATTTT.

This chain uses TRBV19 with TRBJ1-1; D is unclear. This CDR3 spans 13 amino acids. The V gene lost 5 bases and the J gene lost 6 bases, with 13 bases spanning the gap. Germline CDR1 reads LNHDA; CDR2 reads SQIVND (reference sequence). CDR3 protein: CASSPFLGAEAFF. The DNA for the CDR3 is TGTGCCAGTAGTCCGTTCCTAGGAGCTGAAGCTTTCTTT.

The chain employs TRBV4-3 and TRBJ2-1, with D possibly being TRBD2 (6 bases). With 1 base removed from V and 0 bases from J, the gap between germline ends came to 10 bases. Per germline, CDR1 LGHNA and CDR2 YSLEER. This CDR3 is built from 16 residues. This CDR3 reads CASSQGSEGSYNEQFF. CDR3 nucleotide sequence: TGCGCCAGCAGCCAAGGTTCGGAGGGCTCCTACAATGAGCAGTTCTTC.

This chain links TRBV11-3 with TRBJ2-7; D unresolved. V lost 3 bases and J lost 3, with 6 bases in between. In germline, CDR1 is SGHNT, CDR2 YENEEA. CDR3 length: 12 amino acids. The CDR3 bases are TGTGCCAGCAGCTTCGCCGGCTACGAGCAGTACTTC. Translated, it gives CASSFAGYEQYF.

This sequence joins TRBV9 and TRBJ1-2, with 7 bases aligning to TRBD1. Trimming at V came to 3 bases and at J to 3 bases, leaving 8 bases not matched to a gene. CDR1 is SGDLS, CDR2 YYNGEE, per germline. CDR3 length: 15 residues. CDR3 amino acids: CASSGDRVTHYGYTF. The CDR3 coding sequence is TGTGCCAGCAGCGGCGACAGGGTTACCCACTATGGCTACACCTTC.

The chain carries TRBV5-1 and TRBJ1-1, with 7 nucleotides matching TRBD1. The CDR3 has 13 residues. Germline lookup yields CDR1 SGHRS and CDR2 YFSETQ. Trimming cost V 4 bases and J 7 bases; bases outside gene matches: 7. For the CDR3, the DNA is TGCGCCAGCAGCCTCGACAGGGTTCTTGAAGCTTTCTTT. Translating gives CASSLDRVLEAFF. Together with reference TRBV5-1 and TRBJ1-1, the CDR3 gives the full variable domain: KAGVTQTPRYLIKTRGQQVTLSCSPISGHRSVSWYQQTPGQGLQFLFEYFSETQRNKGNFPGRFSGRQFSNSRSEMNVSTLELGDSALYLCASSLDRVLEAFFGQGTRLTVV.

V is TRBV7-9 and J is TRBJ2-7; the match to TRBD1 covers 9 bases. J gave up 0 bases and V 5 bases, and 8 bases lay outside the gene matches. This CDR3 comprises 16 residues. Germline assignment: CDR1 SEHNR and CDR2 FQNEAQ (reference sequence). CDR3 amino acids: CASSHIQGANSYEQYF. Written as DNA, the CDR3 is TGTGCCAGCAGCCATATACAGGGGGCCAACTCCTACGAGCAGTACTTC.

Here the CDR3 reads CASSPRGRGYGYTF. DNA of the CDR3: TGTGCCAGCAGTCCAAGGGGCAGGGGCTATGGCTACACCTTC. The chain links TRBV27 to TRBJ1-2; possible D gene TRBD1, 6 bases. The CDR3 is 14 residues long. V shed 5 bases and J shed 4 bases, with 14 bases lying between them. Germline values: CDR1 MNHEY, CDR2 SMNVEV (reference sequence).

V and J are TRBV29-1 and TRBJ2-7; unclear D gene. Germline CDR1 and CDR2: SQVTM and ANQGSEA. The V gene lost 7 bases and the J gene lost 6 bases, with 13 bases spanning the gap. CDR3 length: 11 amino acids. Here the CDR3 reads CSADDPPEQYF. The CDR3 DNA is TGCAGCGCAGACGACCCTCCCGAGCAGTACTTC.